This TCR beta chain was documented in a study of metastatic and nonmetastatic thyroid tumors. Overall study: Repertoires from blood and tumor or nodule tissue of malignant and benign thyroid patients were compared.

Study results and caveats: In both blood and tumor samples, TCR beta diversity was reported significantly higher for malignant than benign nodules.

This clone has ten or more counts. What it recognizes is unknown. Until they underwent thyroid surgery, no patient had received any treatment. In the authors' workflow: What underpinned the distant-metastasis classifier for papillary thyroid cancer was the set of CDR3 differences across clinicopathological groups. TCRdb re-called the PCR reads via MiXCR. The V and J calls were determined by TCRdb, not by the authors. The sample records 25,000 to 35,000 clones, 4% being singletons. Per germline, CDR1 SQVTM and CDR2 ANQGSEA. V shed 1 base and J 3 bases; nucleotides not matched to a gene: 6. The CDR3 runs 15 residues.

The sample was blood. The chain joins TRBV29-1 to TRBJ1-2, with 9 nucleotides matching TRBD1. The sequence was collected from a female donor with papillary thyroid cancer or a benign thyroid nodule (not recorded which). Some clones in this sample may be carry-over from other donors' samples. In DNA, the CDR3 is TGCAGCGTTGAAGGCCGGGGACAGGGAGACTATGGCTACACCTTC. Translated, it gives CSVEGRGQGDYGYTF.